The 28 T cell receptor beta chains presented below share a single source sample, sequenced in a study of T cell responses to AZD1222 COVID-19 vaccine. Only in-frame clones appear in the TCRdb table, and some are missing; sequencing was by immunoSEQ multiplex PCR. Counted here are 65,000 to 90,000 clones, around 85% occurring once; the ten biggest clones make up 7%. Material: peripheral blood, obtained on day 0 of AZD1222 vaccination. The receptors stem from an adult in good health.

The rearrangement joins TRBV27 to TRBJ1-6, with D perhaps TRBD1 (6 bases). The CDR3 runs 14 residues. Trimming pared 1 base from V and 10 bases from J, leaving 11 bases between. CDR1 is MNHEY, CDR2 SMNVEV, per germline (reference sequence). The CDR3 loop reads CASSLLRGESPLHF. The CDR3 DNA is TGTGCCAGCAGTTTATTAAGGGGGGAATCACCCCTCCACTTT.

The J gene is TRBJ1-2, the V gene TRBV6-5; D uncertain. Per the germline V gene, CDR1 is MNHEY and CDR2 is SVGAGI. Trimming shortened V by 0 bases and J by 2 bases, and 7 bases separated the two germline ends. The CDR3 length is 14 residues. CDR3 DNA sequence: TGTGCCAGCAGTTACTCAAATGGGAACTATGGCTACACCTTC. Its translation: CASSYSNGNYGYTF.

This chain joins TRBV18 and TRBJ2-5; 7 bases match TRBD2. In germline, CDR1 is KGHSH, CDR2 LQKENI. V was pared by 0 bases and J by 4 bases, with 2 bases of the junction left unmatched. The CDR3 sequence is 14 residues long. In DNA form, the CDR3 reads TGTGCCAGCTCACCACCCGGACTAGTAGAGACCCAGTACTTC. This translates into CASSPPGLVETQYF.

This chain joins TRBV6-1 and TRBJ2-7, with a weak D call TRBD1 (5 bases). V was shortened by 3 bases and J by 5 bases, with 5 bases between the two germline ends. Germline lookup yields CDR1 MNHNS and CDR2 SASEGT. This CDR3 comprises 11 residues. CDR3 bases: TGTGCCAGCAGTGAGACAGACGAGCAGTACTTC. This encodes CASSETDEQYF.

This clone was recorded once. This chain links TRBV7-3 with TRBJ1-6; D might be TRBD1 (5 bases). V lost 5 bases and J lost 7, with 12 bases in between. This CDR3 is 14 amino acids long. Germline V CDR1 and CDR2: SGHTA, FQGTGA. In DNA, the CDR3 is TGTGCCAGCAGCCCCGGGACCCAGAATTCACCCCTCCACTTT. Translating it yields CASSPGTQNSPLHF.

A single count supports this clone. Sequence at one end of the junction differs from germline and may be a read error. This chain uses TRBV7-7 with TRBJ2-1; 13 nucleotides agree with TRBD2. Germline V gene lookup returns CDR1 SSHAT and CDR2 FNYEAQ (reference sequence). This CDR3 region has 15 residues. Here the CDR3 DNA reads TGTGCTAGCAGTTCGGGACTAGCGGGGTACAATGAGCAGTTCTTC. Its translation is CASSSGLAGYNEQFF.

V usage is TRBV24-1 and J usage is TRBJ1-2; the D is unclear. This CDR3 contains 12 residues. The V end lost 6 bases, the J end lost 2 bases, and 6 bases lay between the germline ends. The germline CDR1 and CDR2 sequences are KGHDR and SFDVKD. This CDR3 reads CATSLGNYGYTF. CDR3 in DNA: TGTGCCACCAGTTTAGGGAACTATGGCTACACCTTC.

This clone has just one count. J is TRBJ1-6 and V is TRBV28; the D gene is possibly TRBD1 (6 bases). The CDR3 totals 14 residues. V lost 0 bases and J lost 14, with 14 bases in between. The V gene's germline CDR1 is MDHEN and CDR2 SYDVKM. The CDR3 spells CASSLWQGTFTLHF. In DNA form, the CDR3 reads TGTGCCAGCAGTTTATGGCAGGGGACCTTCACCCTCCACTTT.

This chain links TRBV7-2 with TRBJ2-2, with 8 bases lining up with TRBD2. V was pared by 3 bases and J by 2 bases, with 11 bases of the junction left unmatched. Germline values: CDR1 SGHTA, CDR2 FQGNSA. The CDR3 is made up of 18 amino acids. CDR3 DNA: TGTGCCAGCAGCTTGAGAGCGGGCGGGAGGCTCAACACCGGGGAGCTGTTTTTT. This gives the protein CASSLRAGGRLNTGELFF.

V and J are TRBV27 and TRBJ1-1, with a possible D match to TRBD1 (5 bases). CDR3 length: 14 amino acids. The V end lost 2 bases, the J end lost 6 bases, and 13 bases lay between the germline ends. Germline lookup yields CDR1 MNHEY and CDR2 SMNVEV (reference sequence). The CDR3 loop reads CASSLLSGGAEAFF. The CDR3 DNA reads TGTGCCAGCAGTTTACTTTCCGGGGGGGCTGAAGCTTTCTTT.

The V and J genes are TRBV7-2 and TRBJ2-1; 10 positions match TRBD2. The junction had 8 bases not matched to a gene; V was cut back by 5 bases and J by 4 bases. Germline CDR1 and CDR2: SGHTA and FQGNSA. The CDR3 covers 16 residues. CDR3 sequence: CASSPYSGGRYNEQFF. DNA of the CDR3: TGTGCCAGCAGCCCGTATAGCGGGGGGAGATACAATGAGCAGTTCTTC.

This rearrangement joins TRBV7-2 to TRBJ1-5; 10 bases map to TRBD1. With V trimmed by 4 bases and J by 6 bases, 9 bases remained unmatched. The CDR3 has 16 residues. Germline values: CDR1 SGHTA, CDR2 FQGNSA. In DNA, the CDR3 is TGTGCCAGCAGCTACCCGACAGGGGGCTTTGGTCAGCCCCAGCATTTT. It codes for CASSYPTGGFGQPQHF.

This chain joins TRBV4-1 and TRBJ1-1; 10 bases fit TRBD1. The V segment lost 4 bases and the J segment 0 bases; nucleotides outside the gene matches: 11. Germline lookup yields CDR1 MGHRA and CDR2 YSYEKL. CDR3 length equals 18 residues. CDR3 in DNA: TGCGCCAGCAGCCCAAGTCCGGGACAGGGGATCTTGAACACTGAAGCTTTCTTT. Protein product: CASSPSPGQGILNTEAFF.

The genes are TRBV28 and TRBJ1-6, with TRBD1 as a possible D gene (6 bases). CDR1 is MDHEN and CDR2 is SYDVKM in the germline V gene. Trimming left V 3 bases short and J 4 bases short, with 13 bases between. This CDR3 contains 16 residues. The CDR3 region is CASSFGDRSYNSPLHF. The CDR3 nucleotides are TGTGCCAGCAGTTTCGGTGACAGGAGTTATAATTCACCCCTCCACTTT. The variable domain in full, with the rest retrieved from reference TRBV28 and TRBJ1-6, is DVKVTQSSRYLVKRTGEKVFLECVQDMDHENMFWYRQDPGLGLRLIYFSYDVKMKEKGDIPEGYSVSREKKERFSLILESASTNQTSMYLCASSFGDRSYNSPLHFGNGTRLTVT.

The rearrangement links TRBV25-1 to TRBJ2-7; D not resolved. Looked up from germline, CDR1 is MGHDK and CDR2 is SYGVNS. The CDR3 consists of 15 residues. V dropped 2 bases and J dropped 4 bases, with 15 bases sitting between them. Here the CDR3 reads CASSELGYNLYEQYF. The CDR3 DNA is TGTGCCAGCAGTGAACTGGGGTATAACCTATACGAGCAGTACTTC.

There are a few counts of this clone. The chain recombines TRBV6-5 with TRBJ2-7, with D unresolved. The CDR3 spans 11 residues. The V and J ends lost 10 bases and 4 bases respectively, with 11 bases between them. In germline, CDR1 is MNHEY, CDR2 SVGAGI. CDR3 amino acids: CATRSPYEQYF. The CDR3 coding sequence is TGTGCCACCAGAAGTCCTTACGAGCAGTACTTC.

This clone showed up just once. In nucleotides, the CDR3 is TGTGCCAGCATGCCCTTCCGCGCTAATTCACCCCTCCACTTT. Translated, it gives CASMPFRANSPLHF. The chain links TRBV2 to TRBJ1-6; no firm D call. The V gene's germline CDR1 is SNHLY and CDR2 FYNNEI. The CDR3 totals 14 residues. Deletions cut 7 bases from V and 6 bases from J, with 13 bases between.

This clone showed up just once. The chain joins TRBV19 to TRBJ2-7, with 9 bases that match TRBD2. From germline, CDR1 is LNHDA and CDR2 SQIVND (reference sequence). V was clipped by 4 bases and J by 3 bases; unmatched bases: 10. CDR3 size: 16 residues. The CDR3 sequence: CASSNPGGRGLYEQYF. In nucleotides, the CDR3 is TGTGCCAGTAGTAACCCCGGCGGGAGGGGACTCTACGAGCAGTACTTC.

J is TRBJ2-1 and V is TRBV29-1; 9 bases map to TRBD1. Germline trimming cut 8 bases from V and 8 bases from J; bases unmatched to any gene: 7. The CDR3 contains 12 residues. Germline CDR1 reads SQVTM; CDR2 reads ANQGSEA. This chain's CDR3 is CSTGDREDEQFF. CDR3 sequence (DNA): TGCAGCACAGGGGACAGGGAGGATGAGCAGTTCTTC.

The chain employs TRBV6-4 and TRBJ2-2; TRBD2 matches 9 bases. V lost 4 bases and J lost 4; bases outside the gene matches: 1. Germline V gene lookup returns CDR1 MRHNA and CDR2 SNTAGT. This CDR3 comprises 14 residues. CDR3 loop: CASSVAGATGELFF. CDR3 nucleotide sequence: TGTGCCAGCAGTGTAGCGGGGGCCACCGGGGAGCTGTTTTTT.

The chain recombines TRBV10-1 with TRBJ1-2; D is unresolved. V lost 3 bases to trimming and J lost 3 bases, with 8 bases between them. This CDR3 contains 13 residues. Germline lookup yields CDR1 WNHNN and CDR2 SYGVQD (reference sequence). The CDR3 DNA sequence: TGCGCCAGCAGTGATTCGGATTACTATGGCTACACCTTC. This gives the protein CASSDSDYYGYTF.

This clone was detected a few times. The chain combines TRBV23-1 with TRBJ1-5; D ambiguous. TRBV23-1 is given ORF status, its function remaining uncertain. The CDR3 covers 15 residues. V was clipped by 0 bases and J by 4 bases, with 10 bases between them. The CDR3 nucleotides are TGCGCCAGCAGTCAATCGGGGTCAGAGAATCAGCCCCAGCATTTT. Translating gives CASSQSGSENQPQHF.

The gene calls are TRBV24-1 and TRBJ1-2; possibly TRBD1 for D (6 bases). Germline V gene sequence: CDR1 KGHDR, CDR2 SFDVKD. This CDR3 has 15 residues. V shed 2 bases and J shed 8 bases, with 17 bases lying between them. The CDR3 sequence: CATSDWGQGIGGYTF. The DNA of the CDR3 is TGTGCCACCAGTGATTGGGGACAAGGGATTGGAGGCTACACCTTC.

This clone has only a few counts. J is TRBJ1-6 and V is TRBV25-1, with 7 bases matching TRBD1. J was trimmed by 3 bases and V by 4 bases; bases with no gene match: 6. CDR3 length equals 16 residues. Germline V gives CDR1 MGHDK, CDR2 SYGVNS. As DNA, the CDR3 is TGTGCCAGCAGTGCGCGACAGGGTTACTATAATTCACCCCTCCACTTT. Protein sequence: CASSARQGYYNSPLHF. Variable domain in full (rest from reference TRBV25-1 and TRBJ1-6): EADIYQTPRYLVIGTGKKITLECSQTMGHDKMYWYQQDPGMELHLIHYSYGVNSTEKGDLSSESTVSRIRTEHFPLTLESARPSHTSQYLCASSARQGYYNSPLHFGNGTRLTVT.

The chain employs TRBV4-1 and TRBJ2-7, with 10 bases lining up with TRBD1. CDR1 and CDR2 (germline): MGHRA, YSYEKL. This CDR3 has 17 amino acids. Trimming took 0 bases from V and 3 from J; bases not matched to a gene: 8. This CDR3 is CASSQEIPDRGSYEQYF. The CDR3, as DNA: TGCGCCAGCAGCCAAGAAATACCGGACAGGGGGAGCTACGAGCAGTACTTC.

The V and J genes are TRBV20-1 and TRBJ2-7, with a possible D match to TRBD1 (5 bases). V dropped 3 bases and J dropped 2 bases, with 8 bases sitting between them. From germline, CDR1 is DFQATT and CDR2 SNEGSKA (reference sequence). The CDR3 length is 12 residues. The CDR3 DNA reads TGCAGTGCTAGTCGACAGACCTACGAGCAGTACTTC. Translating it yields CSASRQTYEQYF.

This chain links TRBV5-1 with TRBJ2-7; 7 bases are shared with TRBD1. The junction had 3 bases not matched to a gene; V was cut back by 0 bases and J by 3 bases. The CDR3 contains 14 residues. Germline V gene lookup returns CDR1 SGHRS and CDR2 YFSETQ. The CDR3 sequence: CASSLGTGNYEQYF. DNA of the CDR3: TGCGCCAGCAGCTTGGGGACAGGAAACTACGAGCAGTACTTC.

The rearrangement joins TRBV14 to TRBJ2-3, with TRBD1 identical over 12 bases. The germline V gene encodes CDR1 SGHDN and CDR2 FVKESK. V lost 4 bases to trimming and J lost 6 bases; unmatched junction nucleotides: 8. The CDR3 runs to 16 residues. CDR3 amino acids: CASSPLPGQGADTQYF. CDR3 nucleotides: TGTGCCAGCAGCCCTCTACCGGGACAGGGGGCTGATACGCAGTATTTT. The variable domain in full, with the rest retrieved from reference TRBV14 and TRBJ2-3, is EAGVTQFPSHSVIEKGQTVTLRCDPISGHDNLYWYRRVMGKEIKFLLHFVKESKQDESGMPNNRFLAERTGGTYSTLKVQPAELEDSGVYFCASSPLPGQGADTQYFGPGTRLTVL.